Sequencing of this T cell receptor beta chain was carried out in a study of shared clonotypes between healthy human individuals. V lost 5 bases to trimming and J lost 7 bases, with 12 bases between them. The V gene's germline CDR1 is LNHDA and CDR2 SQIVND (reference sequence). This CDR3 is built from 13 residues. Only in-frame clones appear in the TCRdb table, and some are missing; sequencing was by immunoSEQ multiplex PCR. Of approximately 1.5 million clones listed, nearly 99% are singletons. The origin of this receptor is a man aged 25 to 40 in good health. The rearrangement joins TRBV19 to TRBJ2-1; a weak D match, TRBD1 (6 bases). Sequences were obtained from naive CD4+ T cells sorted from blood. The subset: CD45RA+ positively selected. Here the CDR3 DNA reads TGTGCCAGTAGTGTTGGCCAGGGGAATGAGCAGTTCTTC. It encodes CASSVGQGNEQFF.